Presented here are 17 T cell receptor beta chains from one specimen sequenced in a study of PD-1 blockade in classical Hodgkin lymphoma. Specified time point: cycle 4 day 1 (C4D1), after more than five weeks of nivolumab. Following autologous stem cell transplantation, relapse occurred in every patient, and exposure to brentuximab vedotin varied. Some clones are missing from TCRdb's copy, which holds only in-frame ones; the method was immunoSEQ multiplex PCR. The repertoire holds tens of thousands of clones, with about 89% as singletons. The material was peripheral blood mononuclear cells (PBMCs), obtained before the fourth cycle of nivolumab. The receptor set was obtained from a human donor with classical Hodgkin lymphoma.

CDR3 coding DNA: TGTGCCAGCAGCCAAGATAGCGGGGCGTGGGAGTACTTC. Protein sequence: CASSQDSGAWEYF. J is TRBJ2-7 and V is TRBV4-2; 8 bases match TRBD2. The J segment lost 11 bases and the V segment lost 0 bases, leaving 6 bases of the junction unmatched. CDR1 LGHNA and CDR2 YNFKEQ come from the germline V gene. The CDR3 is 13 residues long.

The chain carries TRBV30 and TRBJ2-6, with TRBD1 matching over 8 bases. Germline trimming cut 8 bases from V and 1 base from J; bases unmatched to any gene: 1. The CDR3 extends over 13 amino acids. Per germline, CDR1 GTSNPN and CDR2 SVGIG (reference sequence). Here the CDR3 reads CAQGASGANVLTF. The CDR3, as DNA: TGTGCCCAGGGGGCTTCTGGGGCCAACGTCCTGACTTTC.

This clone was counted once. The chain links TRBV7-8 to TRBJ2-7, with D hard to call. CDR3 length equals 15 residues. Per germline, CDR1 SGHVS and CDR2 FQNEAQ. V lost 2 bases, J lost 0 bases, and 11 bases lay in between. This CDR3 is CASSLSGSDSYEQYF. Here the CDR3 DNA reads TGTGCCAGCAGCTTATCGGGCTCGGACTCCTACGAGCAGTACTTC.

This chain links TRBV30 with TRBJ1-2; D is undetermined. The CDR3 extends over 16 amino acids. Germline V gene data show CDR1 as GTSNPN and CDR2 as SVGIG (reference sequence). Trimming removed 3 bases from V and 2 bases from J, with 19 bases in between. The CDR3 nucleotides are TGTGCCTGGAGAGGTCTGACACCAAACAACAACTATGGCTACACCTTC. It specifies CAWRGLTPNNNYGYTF.

J is TRBJ1-1 and V is TRBV7-9; D is unresolved. The CDR3 has 15 amino acids. Trimming stripped 3 bases from V and 5 bases from J, with 16 bases between. Germline loops: CDR1 SEHNR, CDR2 FQNEAQ (reference sequence). CDR3 in DNA: TGTGCCAGCAGCTTTTTTAATAGAGGGCGGACTGAAGCTTTCTTT. This translates into CASSFFNRGRTEAFF. The full variable domain, in which reference TRBV7-9 and TRBJ1-1 provide the parts outside the CDR3, is DTGVSQNPRHKITKRGQNVTFRCDPISEHNRLYWYRQTLGQGPEFLTYFQNEAQLEKSRLLSDRFSAERPKGSFSTLEIQRTEQGDSAMYLCASSFFNRGRTEAFFGQGTRLTVV.

The chain employs TRBV14 and TRBJ1-4; D is ambiguous. Trimming pared 1 base from V and 8 bases from J, leaving 8 bases between. This CDR3 has 13 residues. The germline V gene encodes CDR1 SGHDN and CDR2 FVKESK. CDR3 bases: TGTGCCAGCAGCCAAGTTACACGCGAAAAACTGTTTTTT. Translating it yields CASSQVTREKLFF.

This chain links TRBV4-2 with TRBJ2-5; 8 nucleotides agree with TRBD2. Germline values: CDR1 LGHNA, CDR2 YNFKEQ. V lost 0 bases, J lost 9 bases, and 9 bases stayed unmatched. This CDR3 spans 15 amino acids. CDR3 sequence reads: CASSQEAGGATSQYF. The CDR3 nucleotides are TGTGCCAGCAGCCAAGAGGCCGGGGGGGCCACGTCCCAGTACTTC.

The V and J genes are TRBV2 and TRBJ2-3; D not certain. V lost 1 base and J lost 6, with 5 bases in between. The CDR3 contains 12 residues. Germline V CDR1 and CDR2: SNHLY, FYNNEI. CDR3: CASSEVDDTQYF. CDR3 sequence (DNA): TGTGCCAGCAGTGAAGTGGACGATACGCAGTATTTT.

This chain links TRBV20-1 with TRBJ2-3, with no clear D. CDR3 size: 10 residues. The V end was cut by 4 bases, the J end by 6 bases, with 5 bases between. From germline, CDR1 is DFQATT and CDR2 SNEGSKA (reference sequence). CDR3 nucleotide sequence: TGCAGTGCTATGCGTGATACGCAGTATTTT. This codes for CSAMRDTQYF.

The chain links TRBV7-4 to TRBJ1-5; D unresolved. V was clipped by 10 bases and J by 5 bases, with 9 bases between them. The length of the CDR3 is 11 residues. Per the germline V gene, CDR1 is SGHVT and CDR2 is SQSDAQ. Here the CDR3 reads CATTFDQPQHF. The DNA for the CDR3 is TGTGCCACGACCTTTGATCAGCCCCAGCATTTT.

V and J are TRBV11-2 and TRBJ2-7; TRBD2 aligns across 8 bases. The CDR3 spans 16 residues. The V and J ends lost 2 bases and 5 bases, in that order; junction bases with no gene match: 11. Germline lookup yields CDR1 SGHAT and CDR2 FQNNGV. The CDR3 nucleotides read TGTGCCAGCAGCTTAACTAGCGGCCTGGAGGTCCACGAGCAGTACTTC. It codes for CASSLTSGLEVHEQYF. The full variable domain, rest sourced from reference TRBV11-2 and TRBJ2-7, is EAGVAQSPRYKIIEKRQSVAFWCNPISGHATLYWYQQILGQGPKLLIQFQNNGVVDDSQLPKDRFSAERLKGVDSTLKIQPAKLEDSAVYLCASSLTSGLEVHEQYFGPGTRLTVT.

This clone showed up just a few times. The CDR3 here is CAWSEGLGSYGYTF. The CDR3 DNA reads TGTGCCTGGAGTGAGGGGTTGGGCAGCTATGGCTACACCTTC. The chain joins TRBV30 to TRBJ1-2; D possibly corresponds to TRBD1 (5 bases). The germline V gene has CDR1 GTSNPN and CDR2 SVGIG (reference sequence). The CDR3 is 14 residues long. V was shortened by 1 base and J by 4 bases, with 13 bases between the two germline ends.

The gene calls are TRBV2 and TRBJ1-2, with TRBD1 as a possible D gene (5 bases). Trimming shortened V by 3 bases and J by 4 bases, and 12 bases separated the two germline ends. Germline V CDR1 and CDR2: SNHLY, FYNNEI. The CDR3 spans 14 residues. DNA of the CDR3: TGTGCCAGCAGTGAGGTTGGGGACCTCTATGGCTACACCTTC. Encoded protein: CASSEVGDLYGYTF.

CDR3 protein: CASRRQASYEQYF. CDR3 nucleotides: TGTGCCAGCAGAAGACAGGCCTCCTACGAGCAGTACTTC. This chain uses TRBV6-5 with TRBJ2-7; possibly TRBD1 for D (6 bases). The CDR3 sequence is 13 residues long. The germline gives CDR1 MNHEY, CDR2 SVGAGI. The ends were cut back, 6 bases at V and 0 bases at J, with 9 bases in the middle.

V and J are TRBV25-1 and TRBJ1-3; D is perhaps TRBD1 (6 bases). From germline, CDR1 is MGHDK and CDR2 SYGVNS. The CDR3 spans 16 residues. V dropped 1 base and J dropped 0 bases, with 10 bases sitting between them. The DNA for the CDR3 is TGTGCCAGCAGTGAATTTGACAGGCTCTCTGGAAACACCATATATTTT. Its translation is CASSEFDRLSGNTIYF.

The genes are TRBV5-6 and TRBJ1-5, with D unclear. There are 17 residues in the CDR3. Germline CDR1 is SGHDT and CDR2 is YYEEEE. V lost 0 bases, J lost 0 bases, and 13 bases lay in between. In nucleotides, the CDR3 is TGTGCCAGCAGCTTGGGGGTAGAGACCTATAGCAATCAGCCCCAGCATTTT. It yields the protein CASSLGVETYSNQPQHF.

V gene TRBV19 combines with J gene TRBJ2-2, with 12 bases matching TRBD1. Germline V lookup: CDR1 LNHDA, CDR2 SQIVND (reference sequence). V lost 2 bases, J lost 2 bases, and 9 bases stayed unmatched. The CDR3 spans 19 residues. The CDR3, as DNA: TGTGCCAGTAGTATATTGGGACAGGGGGCTATCTTAAACACCGGGGAGCTGTTTTTT. Amino acid sequence: CASSILGQGAILNTGELFF.